One and the same sample provided the 28 T cell receptor beta chains below, sequenced in a study of T cells in Graves' hyperthyroidism and ophthalmopathy. TCR beta CDR3 region amplification was performed from RNA transcripts. When the TCR CDR3 underwent first-round RT-PCR, the HTBI primer set was used. TCRdb recomputed calls from the multiplex PCR reads with MiXCR, one row per CDR3 protein. The data show 300,000 to 500,000 distinct CDR3 sequences, with 11% to 15% seen just once and 25% to 30% held by the top ten. The sequencing sample was made of blood. These receptors were obtained from a man between 45 and 60 years old with Graves' ophthalmopathy.

This clonotype was detected ten times or more. The chain recombines TRBV4-1 with TRBJ2-2; D unclear. This CDR3 is built from 15 residues. V was shortened by 0 bases and J by 3 bases, with 8 bases between the two germline ends. Germline V gene data show CDR1 as MGHRA and CDR2 as YSYEKL. The CDR3 DNA follows: TGCGCCAGCAGCCAAGATTCGGCGTACACCGGGGAGCTGTTTTTT. Its protein is CASSQDSAYTGELFF.

The table lists this clonotype with many counts. The chain links TRBV13 to TRBJ2-7, with 11 bases fitting TRBD2. The germline gives CDR1 PRHDT, CDR2 FYEKMQ (reference sequence). This CDR3 is built from 15 residues. V dropped 5 bases and J dropped 1; count of bases not matched to a gene: 4. This CDR3 reads CASSERLAGSYEQYF. The CDR3 DNA reads TGTGCCAGCAGCGAGAGACTAGCGGGATCCTACGAGCAGTACTTC.

With respect to this clonotype: A much larger clone sits a single nucleotide away, making a read error possible. The chain is built from TRBV12-3 or TRBV12-4 and TRBJ1-3; D ambiguous. The CDR3 has 12 amino acids. The CDR3 DNA is TGTGCCAGCACGGATTCTGGAAGCACCATATATTTT. Encoded protein: CASTDSGSTIYF.

The table lists this clonotype with many counts. This chain uses TRBV7-2 with TRBJ1-3; D is perhaps TRBD1 (6 bases). The V and J ends lost 3 bases and 4 bases respectively, with 13 bases between them. This CDR3 spans 15 amino acids. The germline gives CDR1 SGHTA, CDR2 FQGNSA. CDR3 protein: CASSFNRASGNTIYF. Here the CDR3 DNA reads TGTGCCAGCAGCTTCAACAGGGCCTCCGGAAACACCATATATTTT.

This sequence joins TRBV6-5 and TRBJ1-1; a weak D match, TRBD1 (5 bases). The CDR3 runs 15 residues. The V gene lost 0 bases and the J gene lost 4 bases, with 12 bases spanning the gap. Germline values: CDR1 MNHEY, CDR2 SVGAGI. CDR3 in amino acids: CASSYSLTGGTEAFF. CDR3 sequence (DNA): TGTGCCAGCAGTTACTCGTTAACGGGGGGCACTGAAGCTTTCTTT.

This clonotype was detected many times. The rearrangement joins TRBV12-3 or TRBV12-4 to TRBJ2-7; D remains ambiguous. V was clipped by 1 base and J by 6 bases, with 16 bases between them. The CDR3 runs to 15 residues. The CDR3 region is CASSLGGGGPSEQYF. In nucleotides, the CDR3 is TGTGCCAGCAGTTTAGGAGGTGGTGGGCCCTCCGAGCAGTACTTC.

This clonotype has at least ten counts. The chain joins TRBV18 to TRBJ2-5, with 11 bases identical to TRBD1. CDR3 length equals 15 residues. Looked up from germline, CDR1 is KGHSH and CDR2 is LQKENI. V shed 3 bases, J shed 5 bases, and the junction held 5 bases outside the gene matches. CDR3 sequence reads: CASSPRTGGRETQYF. The CDR3 DNA sequence: TGTGCCAGCTCACCGCGGACAGGGGGCCGGGAGACCCAGTACTTC.

This clonotype was counted only a few times. This chain joins TRBV20-1 and TRBJ1-1, with 10 bases identical to TRBD1. The CDR3 length is 16 residues. V shed 1 base, J shed 7 bases, and the junction held 12 bases outside the gene matches. CDR1 DFQATT and CDR2 SNEGSKA come from the germline V gene (reference sequence). The chain's CDR3 is CSARAPGTGVVNEAFF. CDR3 bases: TGCAGTGCTAGAGCCCCCGGGACAGGGGTCGTGAATGAAGCTTTCTTT.

The V gene is TRBV7-2, the J gene TRBJ2-5, with D possibly being TRBD1 (5 bases). Germline CDR1 is SGHTA and CDR2 is FQGNSA. The CDR3 covers 14 residues. The ends were cut back, 3 bases at V and 5 bases at J, with 13 bases in the middle. The CDR3 DNA follows: TGTGCCAGCAGCTTGGGGCGGTTTACGGAGACCCAGTACTTC. It encodes CASSLGRFTETQYF.

This clonotype was counted many times. V gene TRBV20-1 combines with J gene TRBJ2-3; weak D call: TRBD1 (5 bases). The CDR3 sequence is 16 residues long. CDR1 and CDR2 (germline): DFQATT, SNEGSKA (reference sequence). Trimming shortened V by 2 bases and J by 4 bases, and 19 bases separated the two germline ends. CDR3 loop: CSARSGSGSVADTQYF. CDR3 sequence (DNA): TGCAGTGCTAGATCCGGGTCAGGGTCGGTCGCAGATACGCAGTATTTT.

The chain is built from TRBV5-1 and TRBJ2-7; 8 positions agree with TRBD2. Germline CDR1 reads SGHRS; CDR2 reads YFSETQ. The CDR3 length is 14 residues. V dropped 4 bases and J dropped 2; count of bases not matched to a gene: 5. The CDR3 is CASSSTSGTYEQYF. DNA of the CDR3: TGCGCCAGCAGCAGTACTAGCGGAACCTACGAGCAGTACTTC. Full variable domain (missing parts from reference TRBV5-1 and TRBJ2-7): KAGVTQTPRYLIKTRGQQVTLSCSPISGHRSVSWYQQTPGQGLQFLFEYFSETQRNKGNFPGRFSGRQFSNSRSEMNVSTLELGDSALYLCASSSTSGTYEQYFGPGTRLTVT.

V and J are TRBV20-1 and TRBJ2-3; TRBD2 aligns across 14 bases. The CDR3 loop spans 15 amino acids. The germline V gene has CDR1 DFQATT and CDR2 SNEGSKA (reference sequence). V lost 5 bases and J lost 6; bases outside the gene matches: 7. CDR3 residues: CSAPQGLAGDDTQYF. In nucleotides, the CDR3 is TGCAGTGCTCCCCAGGGACTAGCGGGAGATGATACGCAGTATTTT.

This clonotype appeared many times. This chain uses TRBV20-1 with TRBJ2-3; 8 bases match TRBD2. The CDR3 runs 14 residues. Germline V gene sequence: CDR1 DFQATT, CDR2 SNEGSKA (reference sequence). With 3 bases clipped from V and 3 bases from J, the junction kept 5 bases outside the gene matches. CDR3 amino acids: CSARESGSTDTQYF. The CDR3 DNA reads as TGCAGTGCTAGGGAAAGCGGGAGTACAGATACGCAGTATTTT.

The V gene is TRBV4-1, the J gene TRBJ1-6; D gene unclear. CDR1 and CDR2 (germline): MGHRA, YSYEKL. The V gene lost 0 bases and the J gene lost 8 bases, with 11 bases spanning the gap. The CDR3 spans 15 residues. The CDR3 here is CASSQDDVSYSPLHF. The CDR3 DNA follows: TGCGCCAGCAGCCAAGATGATGTCTCCTATTCACCCCTCCACTTT.

The table lists this clonotype with many counts. The rearrangement uses TRBV11-2 and TRBJ1-6, with D uncertain. Germline V gene lookup returns CDR1 SGHAT and CDR2 FQNNGV. There are 12 residues in the CDR3. Trimming shortened V by 4 bases and J by 10 bases, and 8 bases separated the two germline ends. CDR3 region: CASSSSASPLHF. DNA for the CDR3: TGTGCCAGCAGCTCCTCGGCCTCACCCCTCCACTTT.

The chain recombines TRBV28 with TRBJ2-6; 12 bases are shared with TRBD1. CDR1 MDHEN and CDR2 SYDVKM come from the germline V gene. Trimming cost V 5 bases and J 1 base; bases outside gene matches: 3. The CDR3 is 17 amino acids. CDR3: CASSRDRGRSGANVLTF. The CDR3 nucleotides read TGTGCCAGCAGTAGGGACAGGGGGCGATCTGGGGCCAACGTCCTGACTTTC.

The J gene is TRBJ1-4, the V gene TRBV5-6, with a weak D call TRBD1 (6 bases). The length of the CDR3 is 15 residues. Trimming took 4 bases from V and 5 from J, leaving 15 bases between them. Germline V gene data show CDR1 as SGHDT and CDR2 as YYEEEE. CDR3 DNA sequence: TGTGCCAGCAGCCGGGGGGCGGAAGTCAATGAAAAACTGTTTTTT. Amino acids: CASSRGAEVNEKLFF.

The chain is built from TRBV5-4 and TRBJ2-3, with 15 bases identical to TRBD2. After removal of 3 bases from V and 5 bases from J, the junction contained 1 base not matched to a gene. In germline, CDR1 is SGHNT, CDR2 YYREEE (reference sequence). The CDR3 totals 15 residues. CDR3 nucleotides: TGTGCCAGCAGCTCGGGACTAGCGGGAGGAGATACGCAGTATTTT. It yields the protein CASSSGLAGGDTQYF.

This clonotype has only a few counts. The chain employs TRBV27 and TRBJ2-2; 7 bases map to TRBD1. The CDR3 is made up of 16 amino acids. With 5 bases clipped from V and 1 base from J, the junction kept 7 bases outside the gene matches. Germline CDR1 and CDR2: MNHEY and SMNVEV (reference sequence). Here the CDR3 DNA reads TGTGCCAGCAGTCTAACGACAGGGCAGAACACCGGGGAGCTGTTTTTT. Translating it yields CASSLTTGQNTGELFF.

This clonotype was detected many times. The chain employs TRBV30 and TRBJ1-2; unclear D gene. Per germline, CDR1 GTSNPN and CDR2 SVGIG (reference sequence). V was shortened by 4 bases and J by 2 bases, with 11 bases between the two germline ends. CDR3 length: 13 residues. The CDR3 nucleotides are TGTGCCTGGACCCGGAATGCGAACTATGGCTACACCTTC. Its translation is CAWTRNANYGYTF.

V is TRBV29-1 and J is TRBJ2-3; weak D call: TRBD2 (6 bases). The V end was cut by 2 bases, the J end by 1 base, with 10 bases between. Germline CDR1 reads SQVTM; CDR2 reads ANQGSEA. The CDR3 loop spans 14 amino acids. The CDR3 DNA reads as TGCAGCGTTGAACGGGCTAGCGGCACAGATACGCAGTATTTT. Its translation: CSVERASGTDTQYF.

This clonotype was recorded many times. This chain links TRBV3-1 with TRBJ2-7, with TRBD2 matching over 8 bases. J gave up 4 bases and V 1 base, and 6 bases lay outside the gene matches. Germline V CDR1 and CDR2: LGHDT, YNNKEL (reference sequence). This CDR3 has 15 residues. The CDR3 reads CASSQGLAIAYEQYF. The DNA of the CDR3 is TGTGCCAGCAGCCAAGGACTAGCGATCGCTTACGAGCAGTACTTC.

This clonotype was counted ten times or more. V gene TRBV30 combines with J gene TRBJ2-1, with a possible D match to TRBD2 (5 bases). In germline, CDR1 is GTSNPN, CDR2 SVGIG (reference sequence). The CDR3 spans 11 residues. V gave up 5 bases and J gave up 7 bases, with 9 bases separating them. The CDR3 reads CAWARANEQFF. As DNA, the CDR3 is TGTGCCTGGGCGAGGGCGAATGAGCAGTTCTTC.

The J gene is TRBJ1-1, the V gene TRBV10-3, with no clear D. Germline assignment: CDR1 ENHRY and CDR2 SYGVKD. This CDR3 region has 12 residues. Trimming cost V 2 bases and J 6 bases, with 7 bases left between them. CDR3 nucleotide sequence: TGTGCCATCAGTGAGGAGGGCGCTGAAGCTTTCTTT. This codes for CAISEEGAEAFF.

This chain connects TRBV14 to TRBJ2-5, with D hard to call. Germline-derived CDR1 and CDR2 are SGHDN and FVKESK. This CDR3 is 13 amino acids long. V was trimmed by 3 bases and J by 3 bases, leaving 8 bases between them. The chain's CDR3 is CASSHGLEETQYF. CDR3 DNA sequence: TGTGCCAGCAGCCACGGGTTGGAAGAGACCCAGTACTTC. Full variable domain (remainder filled in from reference TRBV14 and TRBJ2-5): EAGVTQFPSHSVIEKGQTVTLRCDPISGHDNLYWYRRVMGKEIKFLLHFVKESKQDESGMPNNRFLAERTGGTYSTLKVQPAELEDSGVYFCASSHGLEETQYFGPGTRLLVL.

This clonotype occurred many times. The chain joins TRBV7-9 to TRBJ2-1; 12 positions agree with TRBD2. V shed 7 bases, J shed 8 bases, and the junction held 12 bases outside the gene matches. Germline V gives CDR1 SEHNR, CDR2 FQNEAQ (reference sequence). CDR3 length equals 16 residues. The CDR3 bases are TGTGCCAGCACCTACGCGACTAGCGGGAGTAGGGATGAGCAGTTCTTC. It encodes CASTYATSGSRDEQFF.

V and J are TRBV7-2 and TRBJ2-1; D call uncertain. V was shortened by 1 base and J by 16 bases, with 17 bases between the two germline ends. This CDR3 region has 13 residues. Germline V gives CDR1 SGHTA, CDR2 FQGNSA. The CDR3 nucleotides are TGTGCCAGCAGCTTAGGGGCTGCCCGGAGCCGATTCTTC. Its translation is CASSLGAARSRFF.

This clonotype showed up many times. V gene TRBV10-2 combines with J gene TRBJ2-1, with D unclear. This CDR3 region has 13 residues. The germline V gene has CDR1 WSHSY and CDR2 SAAADI. V dropped 7 bases and J dropped 7 bases, with 14 bases sitting between them. CDR3 DNA: TGCGCCAGCACGTGGGATGTCTGGAATGAGCAGTTCTTC. Its translation is CASTWDVWNEQFF.